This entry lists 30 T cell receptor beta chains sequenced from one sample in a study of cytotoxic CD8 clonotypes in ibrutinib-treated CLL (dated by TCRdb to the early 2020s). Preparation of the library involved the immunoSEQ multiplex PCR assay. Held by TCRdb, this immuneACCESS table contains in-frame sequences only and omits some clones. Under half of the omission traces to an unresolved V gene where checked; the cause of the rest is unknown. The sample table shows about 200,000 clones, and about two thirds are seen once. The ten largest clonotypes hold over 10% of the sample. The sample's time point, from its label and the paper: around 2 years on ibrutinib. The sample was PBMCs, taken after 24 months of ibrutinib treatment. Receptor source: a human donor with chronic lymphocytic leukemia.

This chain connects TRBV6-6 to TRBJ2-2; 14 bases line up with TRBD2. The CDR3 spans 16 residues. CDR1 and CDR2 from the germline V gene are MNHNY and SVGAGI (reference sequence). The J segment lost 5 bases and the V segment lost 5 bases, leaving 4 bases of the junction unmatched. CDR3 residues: CASSPGLAGDTGELFF. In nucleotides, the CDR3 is TGTGCCAGCAGTCCGGGACTAGCGGGAGATACCGGGGAGCTGTTTTTT.

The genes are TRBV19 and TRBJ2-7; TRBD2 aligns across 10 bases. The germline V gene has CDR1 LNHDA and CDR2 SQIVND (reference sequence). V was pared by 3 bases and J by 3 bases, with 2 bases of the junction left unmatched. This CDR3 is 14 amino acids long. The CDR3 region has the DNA TGTGCCAGTAGTATTGGACTAGCGGACTACGAGCAGTACTTC. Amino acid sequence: CASSIGLADYEQYF.

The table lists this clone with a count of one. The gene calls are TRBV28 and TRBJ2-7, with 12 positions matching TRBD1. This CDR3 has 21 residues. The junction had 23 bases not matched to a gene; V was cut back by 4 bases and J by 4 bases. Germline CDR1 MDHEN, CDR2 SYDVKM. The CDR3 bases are TGTGCCAGCAGTTCCCCGGGACAGGGGGCAAAGGGAGGGCAAACAACTTACGAGCAGTACTTC. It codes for CASSSPGQGAKGGQTTYEQYF.

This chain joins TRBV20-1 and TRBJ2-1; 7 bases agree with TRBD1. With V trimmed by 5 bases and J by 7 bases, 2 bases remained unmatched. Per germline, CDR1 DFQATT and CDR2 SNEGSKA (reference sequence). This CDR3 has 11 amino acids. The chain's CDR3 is CSAHRGNEQFF. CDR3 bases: TGCAGTGCTCACAGGGGTAATGAGCAGTTCTTC.

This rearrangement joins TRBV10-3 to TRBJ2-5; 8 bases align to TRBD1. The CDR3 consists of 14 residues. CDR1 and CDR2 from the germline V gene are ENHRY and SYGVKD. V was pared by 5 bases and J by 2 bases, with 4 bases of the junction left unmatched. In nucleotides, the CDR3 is TGTGCCATCAGTCGGACAGGGATACAAGAGACCCAGTACTTC. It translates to CAISRTGIQETQYF.

This CDR3 is CASSFLGQEGTGELFF. CDR3 DNA: TGTGCCAGCAGCTTTTTGGGACAGGAGGGAACCGGGGAGCTGTTTTTT. The chain links TRBV7-8 to TRBJ2-2; TRBD1 matches at 8 bases. V dropped 3 bases and J dropped 5; count of bases not matched to a gene: 8. CDR1 and CDR2 (germline): SGHVS, FQNEAQ. The CDR3 consists of 16 residues.

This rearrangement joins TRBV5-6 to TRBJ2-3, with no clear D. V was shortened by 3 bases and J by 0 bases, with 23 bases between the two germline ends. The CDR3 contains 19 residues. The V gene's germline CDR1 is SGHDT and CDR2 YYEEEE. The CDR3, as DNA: TGTGCCAGCAGCTCCCGAAGGCGCCTGCTTATAACTAGCACAGATACGCAGTATTTT. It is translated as CASSSRRRLLITSTDTQYF.

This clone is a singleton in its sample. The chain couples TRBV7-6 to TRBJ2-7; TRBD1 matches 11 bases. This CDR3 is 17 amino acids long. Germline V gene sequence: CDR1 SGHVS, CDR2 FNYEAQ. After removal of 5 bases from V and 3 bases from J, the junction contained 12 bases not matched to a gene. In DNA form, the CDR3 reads TGTGCCAGCAGCATCGGACAGGGGGCATATGGTATCTACGAGCAGTACTTC. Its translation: CASSIGQGAYGIYEQYF.

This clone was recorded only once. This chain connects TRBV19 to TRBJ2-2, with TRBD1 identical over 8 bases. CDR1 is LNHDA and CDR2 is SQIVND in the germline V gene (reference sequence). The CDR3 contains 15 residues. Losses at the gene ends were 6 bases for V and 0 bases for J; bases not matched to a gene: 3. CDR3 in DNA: TGTGCCAGTAGCCAGACAGGGGCGAACACCGGGGAGCTGTTTTTT. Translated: CASSQTGANTGELFF.

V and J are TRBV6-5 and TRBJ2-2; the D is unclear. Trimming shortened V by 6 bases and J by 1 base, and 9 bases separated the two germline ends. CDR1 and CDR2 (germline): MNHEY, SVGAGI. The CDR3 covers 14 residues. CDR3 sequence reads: CASRTPGNTGELFF. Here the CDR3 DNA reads TGTGCCAGCAGAACCCCGGGGAACACCGGGGAGCTGTTTTTT.

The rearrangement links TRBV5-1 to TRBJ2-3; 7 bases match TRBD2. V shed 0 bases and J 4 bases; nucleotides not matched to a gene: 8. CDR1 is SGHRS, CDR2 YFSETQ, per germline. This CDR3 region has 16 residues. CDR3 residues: CASSLAPVAGADTQYF. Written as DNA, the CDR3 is TGCGCCAGCAGCTTGGCCCCCGTGGCGGGGGCAGATACGCAGTATTTT.

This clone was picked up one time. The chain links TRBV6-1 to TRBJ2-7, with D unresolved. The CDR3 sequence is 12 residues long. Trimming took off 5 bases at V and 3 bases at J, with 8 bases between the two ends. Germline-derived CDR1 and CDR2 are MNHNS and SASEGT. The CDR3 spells CASSPNNYEQYF. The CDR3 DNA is TGTGCCAGCAGTCCCAACAACTACGAGCAGTACTTC.

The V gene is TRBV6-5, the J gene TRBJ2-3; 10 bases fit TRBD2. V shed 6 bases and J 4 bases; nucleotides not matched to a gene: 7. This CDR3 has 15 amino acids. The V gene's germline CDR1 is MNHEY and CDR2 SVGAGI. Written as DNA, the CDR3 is TGTGCCAGCAGATACAGCGGGAGGGCCTCAGATACGCAGTATTTT. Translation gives CASRYSGRASDTQYF.

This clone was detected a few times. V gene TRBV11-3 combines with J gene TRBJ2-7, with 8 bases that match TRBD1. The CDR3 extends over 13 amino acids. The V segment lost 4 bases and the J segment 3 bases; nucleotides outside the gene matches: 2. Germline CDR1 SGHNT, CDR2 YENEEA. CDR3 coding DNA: TGTGCCAGCAGCTCAGGACAGGGCTACGAGCAGTACTTC. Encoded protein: CASSSGQGYEQYF.

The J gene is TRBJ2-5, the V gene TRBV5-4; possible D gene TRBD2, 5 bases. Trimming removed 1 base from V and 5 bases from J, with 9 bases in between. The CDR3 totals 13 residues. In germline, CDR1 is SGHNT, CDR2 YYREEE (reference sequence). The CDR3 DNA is TGTGCCAGCAGCTTGCGGGAATCGGAGACCCAGTACTTC. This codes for CASSLRESETQYF.

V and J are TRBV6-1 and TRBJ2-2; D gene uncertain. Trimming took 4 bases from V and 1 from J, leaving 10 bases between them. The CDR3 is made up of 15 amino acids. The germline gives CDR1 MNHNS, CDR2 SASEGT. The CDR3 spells CASSGFLGNTGELFF. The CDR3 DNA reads TGTGCCAGCAGTGGCTTCCTGGGGAACACCGGGGAGCTGTTTTTT.

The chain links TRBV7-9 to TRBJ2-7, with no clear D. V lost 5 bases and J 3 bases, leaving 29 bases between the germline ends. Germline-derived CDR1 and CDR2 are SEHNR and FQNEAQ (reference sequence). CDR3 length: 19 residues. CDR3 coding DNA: TGTGCCAGCAGCGCCCGTTGGACCCGCAAAACGTCTGACGTCTACGAGCAGTACTTC. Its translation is CASSARWTRKTSDVYEQYF.

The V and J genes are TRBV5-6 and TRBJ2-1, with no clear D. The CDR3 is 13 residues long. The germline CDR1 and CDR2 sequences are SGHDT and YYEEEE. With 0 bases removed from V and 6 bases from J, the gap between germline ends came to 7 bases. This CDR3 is CASSLGLRNEQFF. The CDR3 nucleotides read TGTGCCAGCAGCTTGGGGTTACGCAATGAGCAGTTCTTC.

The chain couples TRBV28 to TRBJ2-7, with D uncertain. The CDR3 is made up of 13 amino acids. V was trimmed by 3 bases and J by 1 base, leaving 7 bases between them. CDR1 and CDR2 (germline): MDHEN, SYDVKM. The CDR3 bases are TGTGCCAGCAGTTTTGGCGGTTCCTACGAGCAGTACTTC. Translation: CASSFGGSYEQYF.

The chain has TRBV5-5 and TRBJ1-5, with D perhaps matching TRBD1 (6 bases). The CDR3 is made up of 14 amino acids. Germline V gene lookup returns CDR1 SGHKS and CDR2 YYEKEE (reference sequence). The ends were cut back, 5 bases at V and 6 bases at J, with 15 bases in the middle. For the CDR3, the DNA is TGTGCCAGCAGGATGAGGGGGGAAGGTCAGCCCCAGCATTTT. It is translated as CASRMRGEGQPQHF.

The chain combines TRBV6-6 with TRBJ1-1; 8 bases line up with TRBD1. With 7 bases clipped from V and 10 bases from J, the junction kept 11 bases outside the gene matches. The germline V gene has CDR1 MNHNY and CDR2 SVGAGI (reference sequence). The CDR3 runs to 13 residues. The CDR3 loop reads CASTDGQGWGAFF. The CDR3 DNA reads TGTGCCAGCACCGACGGACAGGGATGGGGAGCTTTCTTT.

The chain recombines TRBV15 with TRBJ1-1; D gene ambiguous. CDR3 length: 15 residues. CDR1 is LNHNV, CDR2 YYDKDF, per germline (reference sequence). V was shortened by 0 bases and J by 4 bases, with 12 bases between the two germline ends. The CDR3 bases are TGTGCCACCAGCAGAGACTGGGGTCCAGGCACTGAAGCTTTCTTT. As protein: CATSRDWGPGTEAFF.

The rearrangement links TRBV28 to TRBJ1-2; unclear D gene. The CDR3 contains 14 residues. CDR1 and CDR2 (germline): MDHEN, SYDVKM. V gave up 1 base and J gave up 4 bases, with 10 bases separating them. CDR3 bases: TGTGCCAGCAGTTTATTCTGGCGGGGCTATGGCTACACCTTC. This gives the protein CASSLFWRGYGYTF.

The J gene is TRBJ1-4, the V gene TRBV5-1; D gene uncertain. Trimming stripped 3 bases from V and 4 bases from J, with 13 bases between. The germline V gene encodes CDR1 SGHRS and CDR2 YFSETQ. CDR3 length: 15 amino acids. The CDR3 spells CASSSRAGGNEKLFF. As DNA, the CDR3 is TGCGCCAGCAGCTCCCGTGCGGGTGGTAATGAAAAACTGTTTTTT. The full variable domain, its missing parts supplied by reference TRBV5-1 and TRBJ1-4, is KAGVTQTPRYLIKTRGQQVTLSCSPISGHRSVSWYQQTPGQGLQFLFEYFSETQRNKGNFPGRFSGRQFSNSRSEMNVSTLELGDSALYLCASSSRAGGNEKLFFGSGTQLSVL.

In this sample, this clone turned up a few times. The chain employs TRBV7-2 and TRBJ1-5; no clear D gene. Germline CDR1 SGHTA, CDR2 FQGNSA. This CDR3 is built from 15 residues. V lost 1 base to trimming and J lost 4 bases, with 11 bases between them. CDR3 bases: TGTGCCAGCAGCTTAGGGGGTGAGCGGAATCAGCCCCAGCATTTT. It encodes CASSLGGERNQPQHF.

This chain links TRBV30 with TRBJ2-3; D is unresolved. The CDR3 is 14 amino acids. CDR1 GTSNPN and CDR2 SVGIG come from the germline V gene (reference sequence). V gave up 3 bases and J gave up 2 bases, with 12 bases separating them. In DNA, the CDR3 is TGTGCCTGGAGCGTAGCACAACCCACAGATACGCAGTATTTT. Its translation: CAWSVAQPTDTQYF.

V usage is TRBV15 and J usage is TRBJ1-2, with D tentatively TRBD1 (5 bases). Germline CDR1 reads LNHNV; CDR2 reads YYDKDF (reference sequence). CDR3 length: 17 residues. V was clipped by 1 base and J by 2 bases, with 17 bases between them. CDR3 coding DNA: TGTGCCACCAGCAGAGTTAGTCTAGGGAGGGGAAACTATGGCTACACCTTC. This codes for CATSRVSLGRGNYGYTF.

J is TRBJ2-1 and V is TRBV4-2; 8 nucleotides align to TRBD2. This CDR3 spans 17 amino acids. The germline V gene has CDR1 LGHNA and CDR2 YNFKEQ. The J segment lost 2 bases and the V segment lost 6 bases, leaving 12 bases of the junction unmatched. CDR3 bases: TGTGCCAGCAGTCCGAATTTAGCGGGACACGCCTACAATGAGCAGTTCTTC. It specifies CASSPNLAGHAYNEQFF.

Written as DNA, the CDR3 is TGTGCCAGCAGCTGGGGCGGGTTCGTGTACAATGAGCAGTTCTTC. It specifies CASSWGGFVYNEQFF. The V and J genes are TRBV5-6 and TRBJ2-1; D is tentatively TRBD1 or TRBD2 (5 bases each). The CDR3 consists of 15 residues. The V end lost 3 bases, the J end lost 4 bases, and 14 bases lay between the germline ends. The germline gives CDR1 SGHDT, CDR2 YYEEEE. The full variable domain, completed using reference TRBV5-6 and TRBJ2-1, is DAGVTQSPTHLIKTRGQQVTLRCSPKSGHDTVSWYQQALGQGPQFIFQYYEEEERQRGNFPDRFSGHQFPNYSSELNVNALLLGDSALYLCASSWGGFVYNEQFFGPGTRLTVL.

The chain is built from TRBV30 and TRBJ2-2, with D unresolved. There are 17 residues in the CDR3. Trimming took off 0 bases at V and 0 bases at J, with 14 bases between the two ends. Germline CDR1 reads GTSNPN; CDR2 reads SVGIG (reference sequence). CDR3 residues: CAWSVPLVNPNTGELFF. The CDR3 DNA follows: TGTGCCTGGAGTGTACCTCTAGTTAACCCGAACACCGGGGAGCTGTTTTTT. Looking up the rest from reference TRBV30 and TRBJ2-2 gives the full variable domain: SQTIHQWPATLVQPVGSPLSLECTVEGTSNPNLYWYRQAAGRGLQLLFYSVGIGQISSEVPQNLSASRPQDRQFILSSKKLLLSDSGFYLCAWSVPLVNPNTGELFFGEGSRLTVL.